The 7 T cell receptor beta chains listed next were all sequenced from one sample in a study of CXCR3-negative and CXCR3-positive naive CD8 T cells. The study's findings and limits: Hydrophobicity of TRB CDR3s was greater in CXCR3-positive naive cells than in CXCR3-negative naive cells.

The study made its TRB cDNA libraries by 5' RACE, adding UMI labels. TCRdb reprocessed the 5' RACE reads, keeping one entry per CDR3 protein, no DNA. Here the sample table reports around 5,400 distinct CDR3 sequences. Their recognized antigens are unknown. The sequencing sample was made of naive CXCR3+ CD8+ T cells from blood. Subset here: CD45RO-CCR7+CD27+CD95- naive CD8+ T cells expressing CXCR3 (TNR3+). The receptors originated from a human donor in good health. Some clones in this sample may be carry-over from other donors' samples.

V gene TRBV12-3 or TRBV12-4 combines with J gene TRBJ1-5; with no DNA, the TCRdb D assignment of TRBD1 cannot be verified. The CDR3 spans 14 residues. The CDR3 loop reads CASSGGYSNQPQHF.

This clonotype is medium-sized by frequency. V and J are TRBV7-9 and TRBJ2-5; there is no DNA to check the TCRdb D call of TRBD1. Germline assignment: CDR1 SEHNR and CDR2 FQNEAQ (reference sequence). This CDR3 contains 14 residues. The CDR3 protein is CASRGTGGTETQYF.

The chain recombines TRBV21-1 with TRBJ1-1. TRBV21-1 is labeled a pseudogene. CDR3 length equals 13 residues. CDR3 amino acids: CASSGGANTEAFF.

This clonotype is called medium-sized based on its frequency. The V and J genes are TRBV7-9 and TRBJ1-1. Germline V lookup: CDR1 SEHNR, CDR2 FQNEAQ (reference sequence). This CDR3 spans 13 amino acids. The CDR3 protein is CASSFAANTEAFF. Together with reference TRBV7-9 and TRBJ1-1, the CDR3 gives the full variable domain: DTGVSQNPRHKITKRGQNVTFRCDPISEHNRLYWYRQTLGQGPEFLTYFQNEAQLEKSRLLSDRFSAERPKGSFSTLEIQRTEQGDSAMYLCASSFAANTEAFFGQGTRLTVV.

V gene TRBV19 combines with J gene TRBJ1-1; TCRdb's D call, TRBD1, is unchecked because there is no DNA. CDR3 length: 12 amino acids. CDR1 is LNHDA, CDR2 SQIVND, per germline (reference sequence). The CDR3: CASSIWGFEAFF.

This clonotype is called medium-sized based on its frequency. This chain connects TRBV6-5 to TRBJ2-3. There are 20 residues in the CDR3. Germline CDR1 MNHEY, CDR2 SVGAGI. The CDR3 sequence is CASSYSRFTERTASTDTQYF.

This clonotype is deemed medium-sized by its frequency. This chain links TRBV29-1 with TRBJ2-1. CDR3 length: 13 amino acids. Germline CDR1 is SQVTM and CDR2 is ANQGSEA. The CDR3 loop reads CSVEERSYNEQFF.